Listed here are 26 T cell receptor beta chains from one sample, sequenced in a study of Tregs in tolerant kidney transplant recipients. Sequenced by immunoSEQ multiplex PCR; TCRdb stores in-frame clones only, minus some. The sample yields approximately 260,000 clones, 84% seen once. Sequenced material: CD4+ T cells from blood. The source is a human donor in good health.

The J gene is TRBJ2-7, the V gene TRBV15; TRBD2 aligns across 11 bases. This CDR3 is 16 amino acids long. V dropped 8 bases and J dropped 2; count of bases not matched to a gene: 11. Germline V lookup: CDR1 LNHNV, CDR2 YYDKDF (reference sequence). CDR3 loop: CATGTEPGLAAYEQYF. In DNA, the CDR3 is TGTGCCACCGGGACAGAACCGGGACTAGCGGCCTACGAGCAGTACTTC.

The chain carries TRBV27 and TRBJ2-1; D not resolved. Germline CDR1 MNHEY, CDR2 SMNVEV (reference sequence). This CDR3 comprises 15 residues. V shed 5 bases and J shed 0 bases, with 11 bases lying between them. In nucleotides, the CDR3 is TGTGCCAGCAGTGTTGAAATGAGCTCCTACAATGAGCAGTTCTTC. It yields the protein CASSVEMSSYNEQFF.

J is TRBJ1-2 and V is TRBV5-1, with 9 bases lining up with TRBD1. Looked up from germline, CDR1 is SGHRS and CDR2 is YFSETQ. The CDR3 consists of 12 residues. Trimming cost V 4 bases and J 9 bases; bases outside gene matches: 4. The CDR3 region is CASSPDRGSYTF. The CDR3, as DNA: TGCGCCAGCAGCCCGGACAGGGGAAGCTACACCTTC.

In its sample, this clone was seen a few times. CDR3 sequence: CASSGVQGPEAFF. DNA for the CDR3: TGTGCCAGCAGTGGGGTACAGGGCCCCGAAGCTTTCTTT. V and J are TRBV6-1 and TRBJ1-1, with D possibly being TRBD1 (6 bases). Germline V gene lookup returns CDR1 MNHNS and CDR2 SASEGT. The CDR3 loop spans 13 amino acids. V was shortened by 4 bases and J by 8 bases, with 14 bases between the two germline ends.

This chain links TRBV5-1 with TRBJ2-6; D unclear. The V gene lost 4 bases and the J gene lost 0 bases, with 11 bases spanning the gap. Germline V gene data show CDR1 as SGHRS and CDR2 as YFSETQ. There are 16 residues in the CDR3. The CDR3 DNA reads TGCGCCAGCAGCCCTTATGGGCCCTCTGGGGCCAACGTCCTGACTTTC. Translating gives CASSPYGPSGANVLTF.

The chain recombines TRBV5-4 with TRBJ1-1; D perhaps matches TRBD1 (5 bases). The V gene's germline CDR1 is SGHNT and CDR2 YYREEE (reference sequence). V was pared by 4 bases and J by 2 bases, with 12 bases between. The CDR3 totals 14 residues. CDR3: CASSQTGKNTEAFF. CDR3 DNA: TGTGCCAGCAGCCAAACAGGAAAAAACACTGAAGCTTTCTTT.

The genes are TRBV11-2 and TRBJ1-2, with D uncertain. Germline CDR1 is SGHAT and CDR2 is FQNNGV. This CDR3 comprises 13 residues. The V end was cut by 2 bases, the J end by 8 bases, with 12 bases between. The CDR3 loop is CASSLSPNRGYTF. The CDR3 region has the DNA TGTGCCAGCAGCTTATCCCCCAATCGGGGCTACACCTTC. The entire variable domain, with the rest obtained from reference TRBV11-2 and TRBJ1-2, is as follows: EAGVAQSPRYKIIEKRQSVAFWCNPISGHATLYWYQQILGQGPKLLIQFQNNGVVDDSQLPKDRFSAERLKGVDSTLKIQPAKLEDSAVYLCASSLSPNRGYTFGSGTRLTVV.

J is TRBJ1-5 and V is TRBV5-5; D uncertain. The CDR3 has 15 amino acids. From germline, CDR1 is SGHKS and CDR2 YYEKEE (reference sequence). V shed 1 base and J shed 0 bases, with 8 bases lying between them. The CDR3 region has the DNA TGTGCCAGCAGCTTGATTCCCTTTAGCAATCAGCCCCAGCATTTT. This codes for CASSLIPFSNQPQHF.

The CDR3 loop is CASRRTYSEQTQYF. The DNA for the CDR3 is TGTGCCAGCAGGCGGACGTACAGTGAACAGACCCAGTACTTC. The chain joins TRBV6-5 to TRBJ2-5; the D is unclear. Germline V gene data show CDR1 as MNHEY and CDR2 as SVGAGI. The CDR3 covers 14 residues. Trimming took off 6 bases at V and 6 bases at J, with 17 bases between the two ends.

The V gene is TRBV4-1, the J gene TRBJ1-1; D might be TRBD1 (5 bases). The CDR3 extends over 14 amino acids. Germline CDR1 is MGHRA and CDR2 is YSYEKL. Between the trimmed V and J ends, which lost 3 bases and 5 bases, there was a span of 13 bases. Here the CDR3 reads CASSHGTEGTEAFF. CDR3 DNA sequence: TGCGCCAGCAGCCATGGTACAGAGGGGACTGAAGCTTTCTTT.

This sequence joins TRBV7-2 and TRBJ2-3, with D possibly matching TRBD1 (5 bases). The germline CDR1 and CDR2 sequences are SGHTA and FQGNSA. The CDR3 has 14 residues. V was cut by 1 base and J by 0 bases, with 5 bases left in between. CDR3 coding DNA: TGTGCCAGCAGCTTAGGACAGAGCACAGATACGCAGTATTTT. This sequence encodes CASSLGQSTDTQYF.

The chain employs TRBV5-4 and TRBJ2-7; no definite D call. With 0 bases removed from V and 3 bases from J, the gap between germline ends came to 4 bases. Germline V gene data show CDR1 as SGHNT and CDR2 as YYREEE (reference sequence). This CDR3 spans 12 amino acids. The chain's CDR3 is CASSLGNYEQYF. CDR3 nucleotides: TGTGCCAGCAGCTTGGGGAACTACGAGCAGTACTTC. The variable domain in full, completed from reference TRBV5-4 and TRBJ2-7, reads ETGVTQSPTHLIKTRGQQVTLRCSSQSGHNTVSWYQQALGQGPQFIFQYYREEENGRGNFPPRFSGLQFPNYSSELNVNALELDDSALYLCASSLGNYEQYFGPGTRLTVT.

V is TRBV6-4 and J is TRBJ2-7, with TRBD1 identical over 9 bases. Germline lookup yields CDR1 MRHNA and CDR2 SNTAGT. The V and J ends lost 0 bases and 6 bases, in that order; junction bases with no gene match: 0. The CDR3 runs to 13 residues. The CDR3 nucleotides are TGTGCCAGCAGTGACTCGGACAGGGGCGAGCAGTACTTC. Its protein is CASSDSDRGEQYF.

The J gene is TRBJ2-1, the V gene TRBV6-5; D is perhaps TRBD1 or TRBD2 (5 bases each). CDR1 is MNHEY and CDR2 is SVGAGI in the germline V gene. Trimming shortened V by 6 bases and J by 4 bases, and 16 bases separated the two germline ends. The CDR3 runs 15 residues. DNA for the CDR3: TGTGCCAGCAGCGCTACCGGGACCGAATACAATGAGCAGTTCTTC. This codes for CASSATGTEYNEQFF.

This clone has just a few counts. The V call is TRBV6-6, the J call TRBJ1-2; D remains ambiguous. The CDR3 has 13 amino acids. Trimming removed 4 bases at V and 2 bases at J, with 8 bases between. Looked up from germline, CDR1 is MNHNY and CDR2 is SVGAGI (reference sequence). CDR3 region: CASSFQENYGYTF. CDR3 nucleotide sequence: TGTGCCAGCAGTTTCCAGGAGAACTATGGCTACACCTTC.

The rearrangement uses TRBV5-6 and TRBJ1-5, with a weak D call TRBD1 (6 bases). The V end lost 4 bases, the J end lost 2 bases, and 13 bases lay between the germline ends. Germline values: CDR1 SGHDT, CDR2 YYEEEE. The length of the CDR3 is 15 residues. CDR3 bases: TGTGCCAGCAGCCCGGGGGGCGTCGGCAATCAGCCCCAGCATTTT. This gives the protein CASSPGGVGNQPQHF.

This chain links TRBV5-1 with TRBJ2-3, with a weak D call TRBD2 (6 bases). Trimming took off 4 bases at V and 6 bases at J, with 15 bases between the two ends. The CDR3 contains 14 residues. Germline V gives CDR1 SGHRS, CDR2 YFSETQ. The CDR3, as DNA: TGCGCCAGCAGCCCCGGGACTTCCGTGGATACGCAGTATTTT. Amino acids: CASSPGTSVDTQYF.

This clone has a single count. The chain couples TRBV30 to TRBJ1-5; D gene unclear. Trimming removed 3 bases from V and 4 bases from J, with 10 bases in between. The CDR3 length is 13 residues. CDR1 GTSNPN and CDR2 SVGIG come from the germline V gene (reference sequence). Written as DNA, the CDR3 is TGTGCCTGGAGCTCCCAACAGAATCAGCCCCAGCATTTT. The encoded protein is CAWSSQQNQPQHF.

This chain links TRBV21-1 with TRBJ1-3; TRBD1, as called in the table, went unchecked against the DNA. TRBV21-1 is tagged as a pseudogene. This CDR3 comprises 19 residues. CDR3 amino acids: CASSNWDRGNLISGNTIYF. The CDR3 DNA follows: TGTGCCAGCAGCAACTGGGACAGGGGCAATTTAATCTCTGGAAACACCATATATTTT.

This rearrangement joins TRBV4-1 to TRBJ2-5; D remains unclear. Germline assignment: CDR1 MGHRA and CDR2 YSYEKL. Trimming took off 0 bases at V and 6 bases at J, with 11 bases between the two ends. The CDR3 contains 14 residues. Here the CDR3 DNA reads TGCGCCAGCAGCCAAGACAGTTCTCTGAAGACCCAGTACTTC. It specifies CASSQDSSLKTQYF.

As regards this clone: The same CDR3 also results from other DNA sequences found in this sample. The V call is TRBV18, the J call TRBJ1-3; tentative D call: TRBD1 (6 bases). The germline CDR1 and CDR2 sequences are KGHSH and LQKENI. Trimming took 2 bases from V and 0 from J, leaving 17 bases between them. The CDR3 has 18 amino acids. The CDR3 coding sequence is TGTGCCAGCTCACCATCGAGCGGACAGCTAAGCTCTGGAAACACCATATATTTT. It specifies CASSPSSGQLSSGNTIYF. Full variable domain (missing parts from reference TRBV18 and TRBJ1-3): NAGVMQNPRHLVRRRGQEARLRCSPMKGHSHVYWYRQLPEEGLKFMVYLQKENIIDESGMPKERFSAEFPKEGPSILRIQQVVRGDSAAYFCASSPSSGQLSSGNTIYFGEGSWLTVV.

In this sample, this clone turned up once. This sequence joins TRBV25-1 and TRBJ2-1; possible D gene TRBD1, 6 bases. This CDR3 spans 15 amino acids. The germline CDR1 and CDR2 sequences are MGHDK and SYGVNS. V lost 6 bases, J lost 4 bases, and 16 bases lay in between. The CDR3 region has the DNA TGTGCCAGCAGATCAGTGGGGGACACGTACAATGAGCAGTTCTTC. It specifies CASRSVGDTYNEQFF.

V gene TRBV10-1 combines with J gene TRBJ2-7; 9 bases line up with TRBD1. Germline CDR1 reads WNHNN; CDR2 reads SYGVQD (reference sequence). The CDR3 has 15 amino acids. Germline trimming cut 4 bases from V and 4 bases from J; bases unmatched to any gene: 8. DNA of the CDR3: TGCGCCAGCAGTGGGACCGGGACAGGGTCGTACGAGCAGTACTTC. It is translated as CASSGTGTGSYEQYF.

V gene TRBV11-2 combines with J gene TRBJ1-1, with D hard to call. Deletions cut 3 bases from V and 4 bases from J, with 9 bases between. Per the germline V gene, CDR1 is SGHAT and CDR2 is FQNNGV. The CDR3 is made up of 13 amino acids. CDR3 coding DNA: TGTGCCAGCAGCTTCACCCCGAGCACTGAAGCTTTCTTT. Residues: CASSFTPSTEAFF. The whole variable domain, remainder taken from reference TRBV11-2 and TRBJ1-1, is EAGVAQSPRYKIIEKRQSVAFWCNPISGHATLYWYQQILGQGPKLLIQFQNNGVVDDSQLPKDRFSAERLKGVDSTLKIQPAKLEDSAVYLCASSFTPSTEAFFGQGTRLTVV.

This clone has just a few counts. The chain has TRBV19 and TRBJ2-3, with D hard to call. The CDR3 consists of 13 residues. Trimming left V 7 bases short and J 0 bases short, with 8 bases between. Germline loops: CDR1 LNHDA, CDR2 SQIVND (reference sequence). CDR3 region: CASTPTSTDTQYF. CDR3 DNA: TGTGCCAGTACGCCCACTAGCACAGATACGCAGTATTTT.

The CDR3 loop is CASSLENALEAFF. The CDR3 DNA sequence: TGTGCCAGCAGCTTAGAAAACGCCCTTGAAGCTTTCTTT. The chain has TRBV11-2 and TRBJ1-1; D is ambiguous. V gave up 0 bases and J gave up 7 bases, with 9 bases separating them. CDR3 length equals 13 residues. Germline V gives CDR1 SGHAT, CDR2 FQNNGV.